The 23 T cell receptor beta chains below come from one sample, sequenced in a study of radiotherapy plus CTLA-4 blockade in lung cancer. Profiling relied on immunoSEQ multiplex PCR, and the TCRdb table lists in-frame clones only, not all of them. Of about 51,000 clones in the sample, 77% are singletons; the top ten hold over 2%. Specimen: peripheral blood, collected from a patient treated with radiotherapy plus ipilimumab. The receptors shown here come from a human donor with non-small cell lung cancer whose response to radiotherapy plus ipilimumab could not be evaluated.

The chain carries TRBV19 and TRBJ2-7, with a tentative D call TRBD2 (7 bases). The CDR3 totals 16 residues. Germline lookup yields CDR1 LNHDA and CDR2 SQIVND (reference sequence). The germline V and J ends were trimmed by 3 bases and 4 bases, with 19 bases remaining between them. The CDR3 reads CASSMVDGGAGYEQYF. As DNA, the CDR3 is TGTGCCAGTAGTATGGTCGATGGGGGGGCTGGATACGAGCAGTACTTC.

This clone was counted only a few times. The CDR3 loop reads CASSIGPPGTYEQYF. CDR3 nucleotide sequence: TGTGCCAGTAGTATAGGACCCCCAGGCACCTACGAGCAGTACTTC. The chain combines TRBV19 with TRBJ2-7, with D hard to call. The CDR3 covers 15 residues. CDR1 is LNHDA and CDR2 is SQIVND in the germline V gene (reference sequence). Trimming removed 1 base at V and 2 bases at J, with 12 bases between.

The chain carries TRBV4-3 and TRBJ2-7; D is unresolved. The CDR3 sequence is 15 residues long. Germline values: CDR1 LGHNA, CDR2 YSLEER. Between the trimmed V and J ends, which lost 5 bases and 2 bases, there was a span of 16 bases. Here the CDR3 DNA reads TGCGCCAGCAGCAGAAGCCCAGGCGTCCCCTACGAGCAGTACTTC. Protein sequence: CASSRSPGVPYEQYF.

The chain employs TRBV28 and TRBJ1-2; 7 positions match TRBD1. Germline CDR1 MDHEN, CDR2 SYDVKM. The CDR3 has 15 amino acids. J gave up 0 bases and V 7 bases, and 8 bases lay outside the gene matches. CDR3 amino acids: CASTVQGTPNYGYTF. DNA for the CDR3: TGTGCCAGCACAGTACAGGGGACCCCTAACTATGGCTACACCTTC.

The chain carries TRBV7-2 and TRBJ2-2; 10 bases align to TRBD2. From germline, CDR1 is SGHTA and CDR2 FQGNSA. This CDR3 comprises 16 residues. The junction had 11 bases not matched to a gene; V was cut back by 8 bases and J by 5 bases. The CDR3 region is CASPAWLAGGTGELFF. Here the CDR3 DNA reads TGTGCCAGCCCGGCTTGGTTAGCGGGAGGAACCGGGGAGCTGTTTTTT.

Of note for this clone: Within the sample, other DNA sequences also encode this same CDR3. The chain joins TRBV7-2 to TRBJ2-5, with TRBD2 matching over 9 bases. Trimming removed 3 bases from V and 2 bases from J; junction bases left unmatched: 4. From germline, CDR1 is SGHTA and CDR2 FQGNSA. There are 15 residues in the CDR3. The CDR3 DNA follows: TGTGCCAGCAGCTTGTCTAGCGGGGTACAAGAGACCCAGTACTTC. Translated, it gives CASSLSSGVQETQYF.

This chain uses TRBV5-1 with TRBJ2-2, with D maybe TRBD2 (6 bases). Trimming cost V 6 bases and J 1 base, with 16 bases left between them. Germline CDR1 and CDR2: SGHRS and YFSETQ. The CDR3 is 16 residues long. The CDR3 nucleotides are TGCGCCAGCAAGGGAACCGGGGGACTGAACACCGGGGAGCTGTTTTTT. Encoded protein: CASKGTGGLNTGELFF.

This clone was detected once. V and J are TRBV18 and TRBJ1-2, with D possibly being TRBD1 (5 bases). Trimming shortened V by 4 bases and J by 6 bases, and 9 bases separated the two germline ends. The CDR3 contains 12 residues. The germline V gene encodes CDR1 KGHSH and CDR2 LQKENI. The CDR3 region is CASSLQGNGYTF. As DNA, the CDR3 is TGTGCCAGCTCACTCCAGGGAAATGGCTACACCTTC.

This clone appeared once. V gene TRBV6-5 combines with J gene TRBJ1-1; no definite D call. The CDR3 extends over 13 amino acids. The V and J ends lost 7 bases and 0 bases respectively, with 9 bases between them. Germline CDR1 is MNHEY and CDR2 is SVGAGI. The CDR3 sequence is CASTPSLNTEAFF. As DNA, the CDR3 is TGTGCCAGCACCCCTTCCTTGAACACTGAAGCTTTCTTT.

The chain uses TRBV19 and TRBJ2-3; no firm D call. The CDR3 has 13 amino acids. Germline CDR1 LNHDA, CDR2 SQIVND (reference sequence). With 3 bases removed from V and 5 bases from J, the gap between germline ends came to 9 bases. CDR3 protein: CASSIRLIDTQYF. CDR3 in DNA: TGTGCCAGTAGTATTAGACTGATAGATACGCAGTATTTT.

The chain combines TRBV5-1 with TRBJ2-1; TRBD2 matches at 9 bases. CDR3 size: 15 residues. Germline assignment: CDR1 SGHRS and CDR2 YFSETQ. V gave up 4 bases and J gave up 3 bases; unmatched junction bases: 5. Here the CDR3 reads CASSGGGAGYNEQFF. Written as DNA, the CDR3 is TGCGCCAGCAGCGGCGGGGGGGCTGGCTACAATGAGCAGTTCTTC.

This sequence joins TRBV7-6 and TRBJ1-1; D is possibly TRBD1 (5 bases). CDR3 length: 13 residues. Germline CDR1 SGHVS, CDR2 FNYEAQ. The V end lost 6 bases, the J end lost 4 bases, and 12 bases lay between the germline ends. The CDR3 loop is CASREGPGTEAFF. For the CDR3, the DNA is TGTGCCAGCAGGGAGGGGCCGGGCACTGAAGCTTTCTTT.

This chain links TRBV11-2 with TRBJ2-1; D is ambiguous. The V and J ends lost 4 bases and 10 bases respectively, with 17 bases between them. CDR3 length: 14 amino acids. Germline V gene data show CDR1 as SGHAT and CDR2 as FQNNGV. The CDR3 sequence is CASSSTNALSEQFF. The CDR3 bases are TGTGCCAGCAGCTCCACGAACGCGCTATCCGAGCAGTTCTTC.

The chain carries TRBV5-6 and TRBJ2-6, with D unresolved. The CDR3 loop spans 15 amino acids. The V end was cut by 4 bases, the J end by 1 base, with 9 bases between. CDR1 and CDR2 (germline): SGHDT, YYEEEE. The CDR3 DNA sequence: TGTGCCAGCAGCCCGCCCCGGTCTGGGGCCAACGTCCTGACTTTC. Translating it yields CASSPPRSGANVLTF.

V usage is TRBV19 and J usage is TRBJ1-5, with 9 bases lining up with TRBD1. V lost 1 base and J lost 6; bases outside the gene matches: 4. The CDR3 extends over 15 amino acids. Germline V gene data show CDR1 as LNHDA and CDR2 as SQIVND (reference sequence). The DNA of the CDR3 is TGTGCCAGTAGTATAGTGGGGGACAGGGCTCAGCCCCAGCATTTT. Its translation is CASSIVGDRAQPQHF.

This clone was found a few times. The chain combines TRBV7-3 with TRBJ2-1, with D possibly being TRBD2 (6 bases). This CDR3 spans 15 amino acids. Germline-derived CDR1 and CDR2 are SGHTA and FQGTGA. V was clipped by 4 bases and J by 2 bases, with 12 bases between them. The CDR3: CASSSGDFPYNEQFF. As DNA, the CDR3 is TGTGCCAGCAGCTCGGGGGACTTCCCCTACAATGAGCAGTTCTTC.

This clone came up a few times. This chain's CDR3 is CASSILGTSSNQPQHF. CDR3 in DNA: TGTGCCAGTAGTATCCTAGGGACATCTAGCAATCAGCCCCAGCATTTT. J is TRBJ1-5 and V is TRBV19; D might be TRBD1 (6 bases). Germline V CDR1 and CDR2: LNHDA, SQIVND (reference sequence). The CDR3 runs to 16 residues. The V end lost 3 bases, the J end lost 0 bases, and 12 bases lay between the germline ends.

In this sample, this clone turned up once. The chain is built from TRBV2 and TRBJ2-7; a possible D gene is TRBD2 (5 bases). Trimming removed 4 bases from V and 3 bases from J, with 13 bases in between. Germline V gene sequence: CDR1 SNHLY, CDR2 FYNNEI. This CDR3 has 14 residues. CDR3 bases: TGTGCCAGCAGTGTATATGGGAGCCTCTACGAGCAGTACTTC. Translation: CASSVYGSLYEQYF.

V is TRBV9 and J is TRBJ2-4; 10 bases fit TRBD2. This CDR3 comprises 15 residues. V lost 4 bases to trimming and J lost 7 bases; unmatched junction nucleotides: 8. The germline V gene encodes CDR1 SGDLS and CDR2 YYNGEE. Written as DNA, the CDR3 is TGTGCCAGCAGCTCCCTCAGCGGGGGGGCTAACATTCAGTACTTC. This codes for CASSSLSGGANIQYF.

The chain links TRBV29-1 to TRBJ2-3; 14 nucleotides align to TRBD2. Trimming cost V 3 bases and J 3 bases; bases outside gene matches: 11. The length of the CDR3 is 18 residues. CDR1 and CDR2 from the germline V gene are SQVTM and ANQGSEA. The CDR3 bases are TGCAGCGTTGATGGGACTAGCGGGAGAAGGGCCTCGACAGATACGCAGTATTTT. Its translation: CSVDGTSGRRASTDTQYF.

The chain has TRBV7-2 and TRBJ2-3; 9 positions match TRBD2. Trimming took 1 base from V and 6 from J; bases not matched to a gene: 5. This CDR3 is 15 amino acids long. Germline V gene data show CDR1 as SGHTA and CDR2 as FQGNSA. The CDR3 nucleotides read TGTGCCAGCAGCTTAGATAGCGGGGGACCGGATACGCAGTATTTT. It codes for CASSLDSGGPDTQYF. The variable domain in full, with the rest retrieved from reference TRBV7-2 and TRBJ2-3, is GAGVSQSPSNKVTEKGKDVELRCDPISGHTALYWYRQSLGQGLEFLIYFQGNSAPDKSGLPSDRFSAERTGGSVSTLTIQRTQQEDSAVYLCASSLDSGGPDTQYFGPGTRLTVL.

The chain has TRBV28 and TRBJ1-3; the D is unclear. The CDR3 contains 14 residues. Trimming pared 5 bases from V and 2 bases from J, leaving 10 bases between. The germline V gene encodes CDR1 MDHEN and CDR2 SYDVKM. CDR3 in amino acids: CASSPRTTGNTIYF. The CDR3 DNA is TGTGCCAGCAGTCCCCGGACTACTGGAAACACCATATATTTT.

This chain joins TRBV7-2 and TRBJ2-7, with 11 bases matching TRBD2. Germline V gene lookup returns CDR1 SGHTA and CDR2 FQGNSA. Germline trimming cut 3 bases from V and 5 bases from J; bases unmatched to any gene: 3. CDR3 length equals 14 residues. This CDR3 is CASSFDSGRDEQYF. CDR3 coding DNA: TGTGCCAGCAGCTTCGATAGCGGGAGGGACGAGCAGTACTTC.